This TCR beta chain was captured in a study of early T cells in non-severe SARS-CoV-2 infection. Study details: Investigators sequenced bulk RNA drawn from unsorted whole blood, and chains remained unpaired.

Whole-study results and caveats: VDJdb matching, biased toward anti-spike CD8 responses, missed private and CD4 specificities.

In the library, individual cDNA molecules carried attached unique molecular identifiers. TCRdb called the 5' RACE reads again in MiXCR, with one record for every CDR3 protein. The top ten hold roughly 6.8% of the sample, which has more than 15,000 distinct CDR3 sequences, around 6.1% seen once. Regarding this clonotype: Its antigen remains unidentified. Just one base apart from a much larger clone, this may be a read error.

Germline V CDR1 and CDR2: SNHLY, FYNNEI. V was clipped by 6 bases and J by 6 bases, with 14 bases between them. The CDR3 is 14 amino acids. This receptor was obtained from an adult who was a healthcare worker with PCR-confirmed SARS-CoV-2 infection or an uninfected control (not recorded which). Sequenced material: whole blood, taken at baseline. This sequence joins TRBV2 and TRBJ2-2, with D uncertain. CDR3 residues: CASSYIPGAGELFF. DNA of the CDR3: TGTGCCAGCAGCTACATTCCTGGTGCCGGGGAGCTGTTTTTT.